This T cell receptor beta chain stems from a study of blood T cell repertoires in COVID-19. Study overall: The United States, Italy and Spain were the sources of the acute and convalescent COVID-19 samples.

The CDR3 is made up of 17 amino acids. The V gene's germline CDR1 is LGHDT and CDR2 YNNKEL (reference sequence). With 3 bases clipped from V and 0 bases from J, the junction kept 3 bases outside the gene matches. As handled by the study authors: Nucleated cell counts were estimated from reference gene primer amplification. The protocol was immunoSEQ multiplex PCR, while the TCRdb copy is restricted to in-frame clones and leaves out a portion. The V and J calls and clone size come from that table; D and trimming were worked out from the DNA. The table lists 200,000 to 250,000 clones, around four fifths of them singletons.

The receptor was derived from a man aged 30 to 39 with active or convalescent COVID-19. Sequencing used peripheral blood. The chain links TRBV3-1 (or the pseudogene TRBV3-2) to TRBJ2-7; 15 bases map to TRBD2. CDR3 nucleotide sequence: TGTGCCAGCAGCCAGGGGACTAGCGGGGGGTTCTCCTACGAGCAGTACTTC. Translation gives CASSQGTSGGFSYEQYF.